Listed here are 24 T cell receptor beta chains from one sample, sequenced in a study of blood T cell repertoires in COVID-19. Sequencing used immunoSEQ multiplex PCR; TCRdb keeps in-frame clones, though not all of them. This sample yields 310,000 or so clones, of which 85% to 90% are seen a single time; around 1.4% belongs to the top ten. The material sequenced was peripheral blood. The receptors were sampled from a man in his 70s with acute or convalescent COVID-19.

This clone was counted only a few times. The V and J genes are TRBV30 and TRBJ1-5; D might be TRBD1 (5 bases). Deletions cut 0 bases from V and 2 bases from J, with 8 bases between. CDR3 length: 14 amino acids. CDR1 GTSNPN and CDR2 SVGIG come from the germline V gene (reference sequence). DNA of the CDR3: TGTGCCTGGAGTGTTCTAGGGGGCAATCAGCCCCAGCATTTT. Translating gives CAWSVLGGNQPQHF. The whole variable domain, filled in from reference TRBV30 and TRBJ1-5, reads SQTIHQWPATLVQPVGSPLSLECTVEGTSNPNLYWYRQAAGRGLQLLFYSVGIGQISSEVPQNLSASRPQDRQFILSSKKLLLSDSGFYLCAWSVLGGNQPQHFGDGTRLSIL.

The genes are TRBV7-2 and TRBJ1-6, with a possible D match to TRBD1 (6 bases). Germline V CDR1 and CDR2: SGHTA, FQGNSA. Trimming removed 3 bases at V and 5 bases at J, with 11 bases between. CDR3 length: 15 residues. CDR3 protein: CASSFGQTNNSPLHF. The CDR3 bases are TGTGCCAGCAGCTTTGGACAGACCAATAATTCACCCCTCCACTTT.

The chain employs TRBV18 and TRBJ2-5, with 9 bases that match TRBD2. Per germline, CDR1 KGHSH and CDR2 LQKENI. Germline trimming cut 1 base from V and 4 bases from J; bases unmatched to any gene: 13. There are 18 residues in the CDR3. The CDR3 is CASSPRAASGVLLETQYF. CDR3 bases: TGTGCCAGCTCACCACGGGCGGCTAGCGGGGTGCTACTAGAGACCCAGTACTTC.

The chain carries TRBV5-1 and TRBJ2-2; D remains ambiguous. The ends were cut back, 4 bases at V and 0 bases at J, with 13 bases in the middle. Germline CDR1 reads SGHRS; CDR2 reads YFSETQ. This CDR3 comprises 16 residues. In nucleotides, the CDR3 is TGCGCCAGCAGCCCAGCAGGTCGTCCGAACACCGGGGAGCTGTTTTTT. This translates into CASSPAGRPNTGELFF.

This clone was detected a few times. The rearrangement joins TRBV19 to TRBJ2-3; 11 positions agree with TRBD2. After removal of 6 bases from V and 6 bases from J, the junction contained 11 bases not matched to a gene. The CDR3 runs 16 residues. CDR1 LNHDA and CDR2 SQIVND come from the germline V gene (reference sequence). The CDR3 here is CASRTQLAGVADTQYF. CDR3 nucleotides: TGTGCCAGTAGGACCCAACTAGCGGGAGTGGCTGATACGCAGTATTTT.

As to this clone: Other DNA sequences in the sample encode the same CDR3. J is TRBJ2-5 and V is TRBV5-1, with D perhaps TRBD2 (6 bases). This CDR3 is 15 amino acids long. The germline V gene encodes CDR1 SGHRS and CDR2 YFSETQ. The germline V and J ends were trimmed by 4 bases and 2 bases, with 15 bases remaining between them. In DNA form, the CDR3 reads TGCGCCAGCAGCCTGGGGCAGGGAGGTCAAGAGACCCAGTACTTC. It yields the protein CASSLGQGGQETQYF.

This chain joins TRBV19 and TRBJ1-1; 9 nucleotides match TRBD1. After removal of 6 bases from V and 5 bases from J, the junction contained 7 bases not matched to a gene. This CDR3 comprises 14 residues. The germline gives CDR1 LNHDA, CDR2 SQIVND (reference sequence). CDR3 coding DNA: TGTGCCAGTAGCCCAGACAGGGGGAGGACTGAAGCTTTCTTT. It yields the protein CASSPDRGRTEAFF.

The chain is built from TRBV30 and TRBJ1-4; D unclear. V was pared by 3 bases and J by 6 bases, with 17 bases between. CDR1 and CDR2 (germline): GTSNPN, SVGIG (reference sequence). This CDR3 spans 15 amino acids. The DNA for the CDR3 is TGTGCCTGGAGCCCCCCGGGAGGTGGATATGAAAAACTGTTTTTT. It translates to CAWSPPGGGYEKLFF.

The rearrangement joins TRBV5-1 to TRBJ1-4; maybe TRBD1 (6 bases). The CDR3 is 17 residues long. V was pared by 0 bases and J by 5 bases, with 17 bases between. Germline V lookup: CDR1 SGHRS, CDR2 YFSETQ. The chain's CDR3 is CASSLALPDSKNEKLFF. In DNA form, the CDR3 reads TGCGCCAGCAGCTTGGCCTTACCGGACAGCAAAAATGAAAAACTGTTTTTT.

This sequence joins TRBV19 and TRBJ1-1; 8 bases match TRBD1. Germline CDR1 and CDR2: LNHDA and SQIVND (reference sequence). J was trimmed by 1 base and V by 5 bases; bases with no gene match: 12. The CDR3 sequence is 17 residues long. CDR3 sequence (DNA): TGTGCCAGTAGTGCGTTCCGGGACAGGCGAGGGAACACTGAAGCTTTCTTT. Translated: CASSAFRDRRGNTEAFF.

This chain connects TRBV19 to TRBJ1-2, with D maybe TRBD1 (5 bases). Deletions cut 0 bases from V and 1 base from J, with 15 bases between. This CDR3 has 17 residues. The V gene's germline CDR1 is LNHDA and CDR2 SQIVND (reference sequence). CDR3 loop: CASSIDRGLNLNYGYTF. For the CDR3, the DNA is TGTGCCAGTAGTATAGACCGGGGACTAAATCTTAACTATGGCTACACCTTC.

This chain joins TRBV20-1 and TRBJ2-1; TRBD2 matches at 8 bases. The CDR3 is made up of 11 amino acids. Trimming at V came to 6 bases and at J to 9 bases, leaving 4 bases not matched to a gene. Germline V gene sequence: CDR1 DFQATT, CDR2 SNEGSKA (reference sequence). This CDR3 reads CSAASGSEQFF. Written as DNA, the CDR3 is TGCAGTGCGGCTAGCGGGTCTGAGCAGTTCTTC.

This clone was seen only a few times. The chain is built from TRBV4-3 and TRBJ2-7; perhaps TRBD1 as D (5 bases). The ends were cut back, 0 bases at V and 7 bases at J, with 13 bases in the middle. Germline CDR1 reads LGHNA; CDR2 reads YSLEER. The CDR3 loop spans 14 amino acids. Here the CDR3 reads CASSQDRAVREQYF. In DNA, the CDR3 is TGCGCCAGCAGCCAAGACAGGGCAGTGAGGGAGCAGTACTTC.

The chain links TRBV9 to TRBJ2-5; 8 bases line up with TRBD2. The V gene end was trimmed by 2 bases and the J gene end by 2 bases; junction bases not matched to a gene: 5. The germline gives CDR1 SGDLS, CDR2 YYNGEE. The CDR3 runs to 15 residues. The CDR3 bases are TGTGCCAGCAGCGTGAGCGGGGGTCCACAAGAGACCCAGTACTTC. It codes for CASSVSGGPQETQYF.

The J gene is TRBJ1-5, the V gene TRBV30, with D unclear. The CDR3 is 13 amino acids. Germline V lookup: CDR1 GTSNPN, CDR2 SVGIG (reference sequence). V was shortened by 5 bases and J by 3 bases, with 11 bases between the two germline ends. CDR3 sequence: CAWGIHNNQPQHF. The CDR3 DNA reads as TGTGCCTGGGGGATACACAACAATCAGCCCCAGCATTTT.

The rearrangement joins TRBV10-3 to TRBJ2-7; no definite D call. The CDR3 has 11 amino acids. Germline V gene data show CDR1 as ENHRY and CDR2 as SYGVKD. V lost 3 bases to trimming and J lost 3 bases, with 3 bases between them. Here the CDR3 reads CAISDNYEQYF. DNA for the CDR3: TGTGCCATCAGTGACAACTACGAGCAGTACTTC.

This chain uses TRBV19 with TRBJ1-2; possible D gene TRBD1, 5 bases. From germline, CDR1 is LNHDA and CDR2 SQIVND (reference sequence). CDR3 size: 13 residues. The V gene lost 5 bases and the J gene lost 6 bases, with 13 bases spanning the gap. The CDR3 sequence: CASSFRALHGYTF. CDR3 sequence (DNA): TGTGCCAGTAGTTTCAGGGCGTTGCATGGCTACACCTTC.

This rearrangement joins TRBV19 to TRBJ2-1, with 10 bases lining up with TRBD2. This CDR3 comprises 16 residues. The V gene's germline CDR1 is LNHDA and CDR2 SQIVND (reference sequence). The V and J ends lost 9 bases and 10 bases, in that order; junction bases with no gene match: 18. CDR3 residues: CASRSLAGDGWEEQFF. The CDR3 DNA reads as TGTGCCAGCAGATCGCTAGCGGGAGATGGTTGGGAAGAGCAGTTCTTC.

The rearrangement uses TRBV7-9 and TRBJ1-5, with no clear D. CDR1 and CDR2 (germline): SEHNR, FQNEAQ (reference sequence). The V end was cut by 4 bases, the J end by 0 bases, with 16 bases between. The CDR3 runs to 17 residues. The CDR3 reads CASSSPQTEFSNQPQHF. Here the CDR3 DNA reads TGTGCCAGCAGCTCGCCCCAAACAGAATTTAGCAATCAGCCCCAGCATTTT.

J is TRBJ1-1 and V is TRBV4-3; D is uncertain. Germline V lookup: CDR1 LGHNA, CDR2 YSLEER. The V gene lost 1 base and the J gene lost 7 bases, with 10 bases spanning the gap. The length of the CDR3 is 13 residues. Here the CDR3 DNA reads TGCGCCAGCAGCCAAGTTTGGGCCAGTGAAGCTTTCTTT. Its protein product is CASSQVWASEAFF.

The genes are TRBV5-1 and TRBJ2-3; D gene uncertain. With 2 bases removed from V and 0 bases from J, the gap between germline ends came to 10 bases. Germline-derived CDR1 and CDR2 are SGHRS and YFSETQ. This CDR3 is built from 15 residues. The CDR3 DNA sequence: TGCGCCAGCAGCTTTTTAGCAGAAAGCACAGATACGCAGTATTTT. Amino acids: CASSFLAESTDTQYF.

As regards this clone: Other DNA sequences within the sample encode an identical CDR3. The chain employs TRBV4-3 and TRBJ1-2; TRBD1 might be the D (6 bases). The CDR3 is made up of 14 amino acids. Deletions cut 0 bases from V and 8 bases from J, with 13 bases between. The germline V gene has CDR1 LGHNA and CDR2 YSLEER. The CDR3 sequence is CASSQDRRGGGYTF. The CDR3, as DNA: TGCGCCAGCAGCCAAGATCGGCGGGGGGGCGGCTACACCTTC.

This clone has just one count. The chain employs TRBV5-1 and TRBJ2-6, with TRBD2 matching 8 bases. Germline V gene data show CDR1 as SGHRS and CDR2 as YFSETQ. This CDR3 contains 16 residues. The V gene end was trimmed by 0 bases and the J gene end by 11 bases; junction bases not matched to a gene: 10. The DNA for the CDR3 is TGCGCCAGCAGCTTGGCATCCGGGAGGGCTGTCCACGTCCTGACTTTC. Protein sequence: CASSLASGRAVHVLTF.

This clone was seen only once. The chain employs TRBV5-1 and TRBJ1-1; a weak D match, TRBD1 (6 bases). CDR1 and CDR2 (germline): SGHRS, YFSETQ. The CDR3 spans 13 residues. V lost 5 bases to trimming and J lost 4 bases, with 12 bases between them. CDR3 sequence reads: CASRKGDVTEAFF. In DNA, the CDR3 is TGCGCCAGCAGGAAGGGGGATGTCACTGAAGCTTTCTTT.